This note documents a single T cell receptor beta chain sequence. The antigen is undetermined. The PCR had 60 Vbeta and 13 Jbeta primers. Clones were sequenced by immunoSEQ multiplex PCR, and TCRdb holds only the in-frame ones, with some missing. The sample consists of some 190,000 clones, roughly 78% of them appearing once. The germline V gene has CDR1 MGHDK and CDR2 SYGVNS. Between the trimmed V and J ends, which lost 5 bases and 7 bases, there was a span of 15 bases. The CDR3 consists of 14 residues. These data belong to a study of cytomegalovirus exposure and HLA in healthy donors. Study-wide results and caveats: Information on immune exposure was restricted to one variable (CMV serostatus).

The clonotype comes from a woman aged 30 to 39 in good health and CMV-seronegative. The sequencing sample was made of PBMCs. The genes are TRBV25-1 and TRBJ1-3, with D possibly matching TRBD1 (6 bases). This chain's CDR3 is CASSLSDRRNTIYF. In DNA form, the CDR3 reads TGTGCCAGCAGTTTGTCAGACAGGAGGAACACCATATATTTT.